This T cell receptor beta chain derives from a study of low-dose radiotherapy and immunotherapy resistance in tumors. Documented time point: after trial treatment. This sample's treatment: LDRT plus nivolumab, ipilimumab, low-dose cyclophosphamide and aspirin (RACIN trial). This clonotype is medium-sized in the sample. cDNA synthesis used a TRAV/TRBV-specific primer set for both chains. With a constant-region primer and a V-primer adapter, TCRs were subjected to 15 to 25 PCR cycles of amplification. In vitro transcription served to amplify the isolated mRNA. TCRdb ran MiXCR on the reads and lists one entry per CDR3 protein. The table has tens of thousands of distinct CDR3 sequences, less than 30% seen once; the top ten hold about 9.5%. Sample: PBMCs, taken after low-dose radiotherapy plus immunotherapy. The sequence was collected from a male donor with prostate cancer.

As DNA, the CDR3 is TGCAGTGCTAGCCCGGGTCCGAGGACCGGGGAGCTGTTTTTT. Amino acids: CSASPGPRTGELFF. The chain links TRBV20-1 to TRBJ2-2; D is ambiguous. The CDR3 sequence is 14 residues long. The V end was cut by 3 bases, the J end by 5 bases, with 13 bases between. Germline V gene data show CDR1 as DFQATT and CDR2 as SNEGSKA (reference sequence).